The 7 T cell receptor beta chains below come from one sample, sequenced in a study of blood T cell repertoires in COVID-19. The method was immunoSEQ multiplex PCR; TCRdb's version includes in-frame clones alone and lacks a portion of them. The sample has 200,000 to 250,000 clones, 65% to 90% seen once. What was sequenced was peripheral blood. Receptors originate from a woman in her fifties or sixties with acute or convalescent COVID-19.

On this clone itself: Mismatch with germline at one junction end may stem from a read error. The chain couples TRBV3-1 (or the pseudogene TRBV3-2) to TRBJ2-7; 11 nucleotides agree with TRBD2. This CDR3 spans 12 amino acids. CDR1 LGHDT and CDR2 YNNKEL come from the germline V gene (reference sequence). The CDR3 bases are TGTGCCAGCAGCCAAGGAGCGACTAGCGGGGCATTC. Translated, it gives CASSQGATSGAF.

The rearrangement joins TRBV10-3 to TRBJ2-7, with 7 bases lining up with TRBD1. There are 14 residues in the CDR3. Germline CDR1 is ENHRY and CDR2 is SYGVKD. Unmatched junction bases numbered 2, after V lost 0 bases and J lost 3 bases. The CDR3 DNA follows: TGTGCCATCAGTGAGTCCGGGACAGTCTACGAGCAGTACTTC. Translated, it gives CAISESGTVYEQYF.

Details on this clone: Other DNA variants within this sample encode the same CDR3. The genes are TRBV5-8 and TRBJ1-5, with a tentative D call TRBD1 (5 bases). V was trimmed by 4 bases and J by 7 bases, leaving 18 bases between them. This CDR3 spans 15 amino acids. Germline V gene sequence: CDR1 SGHTS, CDR2 YDEGEE. The CDR3 DNA reads as TGTGCCAGCAGCCTGGCCCGGCGGGGCGGCCAGCCCCAGCATTTT. Amino acid sequence: CASSLARRGGQPQHF.

This clone was seen only once. The V call is TRBV28, the J call TRBJ2-6; tentatively, D is TRBD1 (5 bases). CDR3 size: 17 residues. The V end lost 0 bases, the J end lost 4 bases, and 13 bases lay between the germline ends. Germline CDR1 reads MDHEN; CDR2 reads SYDVKM. The DNA of the CDR3 is TGTGCCAGCAGTTTATGGGGGCGAGGTACCGGGGCCAACGTCCTGACTTTC. Protein sequence: CASSLWGRGTGANVLTF.

The chain employs TRBV3-1 (or the pseudogene TRBV3-2) and TRBJ1-5; no firm D call. The CDR3 runs to 15 residues. Between the trimmed V and J ends, which lost 0 bases and 0 bases, there was a span of 6 bases. Germline values: CDR1 LGHDT, CDR2 YNNKEL (reference sequence). CDR3 nucleotide sequence: TGTGCCAGCAGCCAAGAGTACGGTAGCAATCAGCCCCAGCATTTT. This sequence encodes CASSQEYGSNQPQHF.

This sequence joins TRBV5-1 and TRBJ1-3, with D possibly being TRBD1 (6 bases). The CDR3 sequence is 15 residues long. Trimming shortened V by 4 bases and J by 0 bases, and 11 bases separated the two germline ends. The germline V gene has CDR1 SGHRS and CDR2 YFSETQ. The CDR3: CASSPLQGSGNTIYF. The CDR3 DNA is TGCGCCAGCAGCCCCCTACAGGGCTCTGGAAACACCATATATTTT.

V is TRBV4-1 and J is TRBJ1-2; 9 bases fit TRBD1. The germline V gene encodes CDR1 MGHRA and CDR2 YSYEKL. Germline trimming cut 1 base from V and 10 bases from J; bases unmatched to any gene: 10. The CDR3 is made up of 15 amino acids. In DNA form, the CDR3 reads TGCGCCAGCAGCCAAGTGTCGGGACAGGGATCGCTCTACACCTTC. It codes for CASSQVSGQGSLYTF.